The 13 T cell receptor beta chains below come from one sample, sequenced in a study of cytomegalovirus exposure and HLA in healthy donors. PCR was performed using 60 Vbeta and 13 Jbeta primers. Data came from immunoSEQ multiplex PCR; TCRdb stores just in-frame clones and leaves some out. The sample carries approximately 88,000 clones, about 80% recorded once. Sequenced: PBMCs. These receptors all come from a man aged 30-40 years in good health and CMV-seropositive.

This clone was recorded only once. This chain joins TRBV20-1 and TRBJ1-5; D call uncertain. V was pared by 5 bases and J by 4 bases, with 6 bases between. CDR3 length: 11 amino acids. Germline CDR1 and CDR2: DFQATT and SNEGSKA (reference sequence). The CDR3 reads CSASLNQPQHF. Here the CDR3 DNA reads TGCAGTGCTTCTTTAAATCAGCCCCAGCATTTT.

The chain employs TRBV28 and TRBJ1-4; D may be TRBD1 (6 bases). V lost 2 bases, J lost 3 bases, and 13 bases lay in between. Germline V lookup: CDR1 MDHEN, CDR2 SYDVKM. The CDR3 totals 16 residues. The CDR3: CASSLSGGLSNEKLFF. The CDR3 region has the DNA TGTGCCAGCAGTTTAAGCGGGGGGCTGTCTAATGAAAAACTGTTTTTT. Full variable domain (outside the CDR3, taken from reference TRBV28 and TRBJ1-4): DVKVTQSSRYLVKRTGEKVFLECVQDMDHENMFWYRQDPGLGLRLIYFSYDVKMKEKGDIPEGYSVSREKKERFSLILESASTNQTSMYLCASSLSGGLSNEKLFFGSGTQLSVL.

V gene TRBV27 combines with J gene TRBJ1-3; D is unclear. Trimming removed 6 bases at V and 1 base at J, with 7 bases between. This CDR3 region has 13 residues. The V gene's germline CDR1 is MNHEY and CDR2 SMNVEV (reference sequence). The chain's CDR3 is CASRLSSGNTIYF. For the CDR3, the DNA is TGTGCCAGCAGATTGTCATCTGGAAACACCATATATTTT.

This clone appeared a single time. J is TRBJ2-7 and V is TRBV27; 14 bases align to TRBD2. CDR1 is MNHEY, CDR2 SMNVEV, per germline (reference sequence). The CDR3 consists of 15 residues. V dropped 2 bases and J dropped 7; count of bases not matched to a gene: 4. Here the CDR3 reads CASSLQGLAGEEQYV. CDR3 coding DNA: TGTGCCAGCAGTTTACAGGGACTAGCGGGGGAGGAGCAGTACGTC.

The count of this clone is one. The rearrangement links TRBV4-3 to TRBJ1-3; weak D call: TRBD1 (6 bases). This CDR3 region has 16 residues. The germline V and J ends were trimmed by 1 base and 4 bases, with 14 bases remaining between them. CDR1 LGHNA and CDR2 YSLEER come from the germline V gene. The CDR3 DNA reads TGCGCCAGCAGCCAAGGAAGCCACAGGGAAGGAAACACCATATATTTT. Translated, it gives CASSQGSHREGNTIYF.

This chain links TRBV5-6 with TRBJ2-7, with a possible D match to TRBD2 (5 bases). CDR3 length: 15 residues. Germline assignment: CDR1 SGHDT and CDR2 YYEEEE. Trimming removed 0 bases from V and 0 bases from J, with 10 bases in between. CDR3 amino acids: CASSLVLTSSYEQYF. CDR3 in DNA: TGTGCCAGCAGCTTGGTACTAACTAGCTCCTACGAGCAGTACTTC.

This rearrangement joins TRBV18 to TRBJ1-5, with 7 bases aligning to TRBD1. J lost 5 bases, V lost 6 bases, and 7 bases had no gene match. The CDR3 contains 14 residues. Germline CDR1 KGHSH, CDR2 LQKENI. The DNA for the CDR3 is TGTGCCAGCTCTCCAGGGGGGGTCTATCAGCCCCAGCATTTT. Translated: CASSPGGVYQPQHF.

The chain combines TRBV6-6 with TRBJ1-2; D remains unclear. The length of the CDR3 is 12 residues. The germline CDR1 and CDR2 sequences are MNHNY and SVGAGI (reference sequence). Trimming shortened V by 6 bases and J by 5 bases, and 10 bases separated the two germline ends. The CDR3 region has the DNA TGTGCCAGCAGATCGGCCAGGTATGGCTACACCTTC. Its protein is CASRSARYGYTF.

The CDR3: CASTPQEGLNYGYTF. DNA of the CDR3: TGTGCCAGCACCCCCCAAGAGGGCTTAAACTATGGCTACACCTTC. The chain recombines TRBV2 with TRBJ1-2; the D is unclear. The germline V and J ends were trimmed by 7 bases and 2 bases, with 17 bases remaining between them. This CDR3 region has 15 residues. Germline CDR1 SNHLY, CDR2 FYNNEI. The variable domain in full, with the rest retrieved from reference TRBV2 and TRBJ1-2, is EPEVTQTPSHQVTQMGQEVILRCVPISNHLYFYWYRQILGQKVEFLVSFYNNEISEKSEIFDDQFSVERPDGSNFTLKIRSTKLEDSAMYFCASTPQEGLNYGYTFGSGTRLTVV.

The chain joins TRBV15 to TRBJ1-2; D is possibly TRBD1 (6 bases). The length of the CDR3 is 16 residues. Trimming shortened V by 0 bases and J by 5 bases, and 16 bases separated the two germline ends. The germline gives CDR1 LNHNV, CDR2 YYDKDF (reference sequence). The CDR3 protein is CATSRDRGSSSYGYTF. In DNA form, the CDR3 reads TGTGCCACCAGCAGAGATAGGGGGTCATCTTCTTATGGCTACACCTTC.

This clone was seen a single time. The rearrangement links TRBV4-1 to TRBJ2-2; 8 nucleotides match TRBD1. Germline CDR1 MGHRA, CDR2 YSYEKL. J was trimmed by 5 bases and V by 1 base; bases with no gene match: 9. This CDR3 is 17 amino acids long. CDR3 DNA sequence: TGCGCCAGCAGCCAAGTCCCCCAGGGGGCGGGGACCGGGGAGCTGTTTTTT. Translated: CASSQVPQGAGTGELFF.

CDR3 protein: CASSWSPSGNTIYF. As DNA, the CDR3 is TGTGCCAGCAGCTGGAGTCCCTCTGGAAACACCATATATTTT. The V gene is TRBV7-9, the J gene TRBJ1-3; unclear D gene. Per the germline V gene, CDR1 is SEHNR and CDR2 is FQNEAQ (reference sequence). Trimming removed 4 bases from V and 0 bases from J, with 7 bases in between. The CDR3 runs to 14 residues.

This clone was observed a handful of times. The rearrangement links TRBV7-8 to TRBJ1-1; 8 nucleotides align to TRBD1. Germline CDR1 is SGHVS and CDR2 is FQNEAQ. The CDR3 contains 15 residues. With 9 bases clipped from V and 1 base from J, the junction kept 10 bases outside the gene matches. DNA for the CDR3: TGTGCCAGTATCCAATCCGGGACAGGGAACACTGAAGCTTTCTTT. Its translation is CASIQSGTGNTEAFF.